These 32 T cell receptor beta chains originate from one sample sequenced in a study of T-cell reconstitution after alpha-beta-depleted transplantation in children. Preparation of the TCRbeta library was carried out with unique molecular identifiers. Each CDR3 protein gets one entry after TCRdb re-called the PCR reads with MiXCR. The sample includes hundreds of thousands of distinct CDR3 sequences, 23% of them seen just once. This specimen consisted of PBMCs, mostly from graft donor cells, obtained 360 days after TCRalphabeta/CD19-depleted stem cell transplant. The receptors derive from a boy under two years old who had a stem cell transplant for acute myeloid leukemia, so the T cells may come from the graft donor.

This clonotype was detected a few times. CDR3 amino acids: CSASAGGGGSPLHF. CDR3 bases: TGCAGTGCTAGTGCTGGAGGGGGCGGTTCACCCCTCCACTTT. V usage is TRBV20-1 and J usage is TRBJ1-6, with 7 nucleotides matching TRBD1. The CDR3 has 14 amino acids. V was clipped by 3 bases and J by 9 bases; unmatched bases: 8. Germline CDR1 is DFQATT and CDR2 is SNEGSKA (reference sequence).

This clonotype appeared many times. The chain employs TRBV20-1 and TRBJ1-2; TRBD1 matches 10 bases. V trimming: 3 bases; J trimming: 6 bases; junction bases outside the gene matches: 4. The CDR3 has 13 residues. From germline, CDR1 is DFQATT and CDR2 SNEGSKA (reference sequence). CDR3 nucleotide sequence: TGCAGTGCTAGTTGGGACAGGGGTGATGGCTACACCTTC. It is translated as CSASWDRGDGYTF.

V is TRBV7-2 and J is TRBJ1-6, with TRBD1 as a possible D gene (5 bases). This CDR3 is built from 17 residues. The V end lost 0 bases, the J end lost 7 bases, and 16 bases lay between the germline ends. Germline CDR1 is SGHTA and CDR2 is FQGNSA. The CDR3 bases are TGTGCCAGCAGCTTAGCCGTTATACAGGACCTGAATTCACCCCTCCACTTT. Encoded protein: CASSLAVIQDLNSPLHF.

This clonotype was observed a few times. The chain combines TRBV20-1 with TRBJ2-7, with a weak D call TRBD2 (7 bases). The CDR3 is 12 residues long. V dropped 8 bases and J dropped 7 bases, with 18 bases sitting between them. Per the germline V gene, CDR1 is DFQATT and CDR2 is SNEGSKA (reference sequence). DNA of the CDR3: TGCAGTACCGCTTCGGGGGGCCGGGAGCAGTACTTC. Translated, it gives CSTASGGREQYF.

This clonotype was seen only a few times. Written as DNA, the CDR3 is TGCAGTGCTAGCCCCCTAGCGGGGGCCGTGAATGAGCAGTTCTTC. Amino acid sequence: CSASPLAGAVNEQFF. The V call is TRBV20-1, the J call TRBJ2-1, with 10 bases matching TRBD2. The germline CDR1 and CDR2 sequences are DFQATT and SNEGSKA (reference sequence). Losses at the gene ends were 3 bases for V and 7 bases for J; bases not matched to a gene: 9. The CDR3 consists of 15 residues.

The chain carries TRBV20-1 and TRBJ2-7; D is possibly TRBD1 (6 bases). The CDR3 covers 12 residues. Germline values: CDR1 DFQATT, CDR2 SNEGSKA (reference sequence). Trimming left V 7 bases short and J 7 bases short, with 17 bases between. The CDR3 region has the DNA TGCAGTGGGGTGGGGGCCCACGATGAGCAGTACTTC. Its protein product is CSGVGAHDEQYF.

The CDR3 DNA reads TGTGCCAGCAGCTTATGGTGGGGCGGTGAGGGGGCCCTGACGAACACCGGGGAGCTGTTTTTT. Its protein is CASSLWWGGEGALTNTGELFF. The chain couples TRBV7-9 to TRBJ2-2, with 7 bases aligning to TRBD1. Germline CDR1 and CDR2: SEHNR and FQNEAQ (reference sequence). Trimming cost V 2 bases and J 0 bases; bases outside gene matches: 18. The CDR3 has 21 residues. Full variable domain (rest looked up from reference TRBV7-9 and TRBJ2-2): DTGVSQNPRHKITKRGQNVTFRCDPISEHNRLYWYRQTLGQGPEFLTYFQNEAQLEKSRLLSDRFSAERPKGSFSTLEIQRTEQGDSAMYLCASSLWWGGEGALTNTGELFFGEGSRLTVL.

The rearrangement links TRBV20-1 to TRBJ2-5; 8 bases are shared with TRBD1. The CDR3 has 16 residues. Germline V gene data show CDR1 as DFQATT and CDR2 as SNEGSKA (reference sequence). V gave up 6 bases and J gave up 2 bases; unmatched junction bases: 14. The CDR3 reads CSASTGRTGKQETQYF. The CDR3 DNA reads TGCAGTGCCTCTACCGGAAGGACAGGGAAGCAAGAGACCCAGTACTTC.

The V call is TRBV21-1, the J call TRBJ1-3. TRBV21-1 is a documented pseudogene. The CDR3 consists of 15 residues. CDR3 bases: TGTGCCAGCAGCAAAGAGCAGTCGTCTGGAAACACCATATATTTT. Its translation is CASSKEQSSGNTIYF.

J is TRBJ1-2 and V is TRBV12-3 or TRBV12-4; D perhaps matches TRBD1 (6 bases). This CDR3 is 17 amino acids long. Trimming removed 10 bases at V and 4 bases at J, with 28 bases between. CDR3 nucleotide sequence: TGTGCCACCTTGGGGGGGGCAGAGGGAAACCTTCTCTATGGCTACACCTTC. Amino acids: CATLGGAEGNLLYGYTF.

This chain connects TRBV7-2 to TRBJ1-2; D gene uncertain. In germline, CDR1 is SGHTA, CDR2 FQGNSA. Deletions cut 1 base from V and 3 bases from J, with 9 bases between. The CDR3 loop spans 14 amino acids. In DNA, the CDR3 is TGTGCCAGCAGCTTAGTGCGCGATCACTATGGCTACACCTTC. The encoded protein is CASSLVRDHYGYTF.

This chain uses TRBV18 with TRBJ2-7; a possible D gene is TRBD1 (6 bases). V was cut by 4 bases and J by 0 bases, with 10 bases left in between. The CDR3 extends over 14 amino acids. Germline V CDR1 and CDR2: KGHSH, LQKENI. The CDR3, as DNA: TGTGCCAGCTCACAAGACAGGTACTCCTACGAGCAGTACGTC. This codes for CASSQDRYSYEQYV.

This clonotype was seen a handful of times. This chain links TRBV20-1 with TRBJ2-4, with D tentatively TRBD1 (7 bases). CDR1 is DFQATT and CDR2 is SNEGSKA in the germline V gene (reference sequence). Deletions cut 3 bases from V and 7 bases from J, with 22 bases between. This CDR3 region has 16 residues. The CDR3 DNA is TGCAGTGCTAGTCGCCCAAGGGCGGGACAGATCAACATTCAGTACTTC. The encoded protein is CSASRPRAGQINIQYF.

The DNA for the CDR3 is TGTGCCAGCAGCGTATCCGGGGGGACGCAAGAGACCCAGTACTTC. Protein sequence: CASSVSGGTQETQYF. The chain employs TRBV9 and TRBJ2-5; 7 nucleotides line up with TRBD2. The CDR3 is 15 amino acids. In germline, CDR1 is SGDLS, CDR2 YYNGEE. Trimming at V came to 1 base and at J to 2 bases, leaving 5 bases not matched to a gene. The whole variable domain, filled in from reference TRBV9 and TRBJ2-5, reads DSGVTQTPKHLITATGQRVTLRCSPRSGDLSVYWYQQSLDQGLQFLIQYYNGEERAKGNILERFSAQQFPDLHSELNLSSLELGDSALYFCASSVSGGTQETQYFGPGTRLLVL.

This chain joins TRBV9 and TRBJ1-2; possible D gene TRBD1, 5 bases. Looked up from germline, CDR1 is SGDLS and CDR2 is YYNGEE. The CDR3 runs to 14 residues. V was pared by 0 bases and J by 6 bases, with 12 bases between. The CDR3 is CASSVAAGSNGYTF. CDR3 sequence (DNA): TGTGCCAGCAGCGTAGCAGCAGGGAGCAATGGCTACACCTTC.

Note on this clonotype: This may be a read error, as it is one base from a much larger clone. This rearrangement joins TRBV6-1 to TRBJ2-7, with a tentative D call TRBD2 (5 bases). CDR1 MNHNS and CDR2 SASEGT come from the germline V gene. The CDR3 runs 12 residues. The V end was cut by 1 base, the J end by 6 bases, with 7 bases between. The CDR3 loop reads CASSEGGREQYF. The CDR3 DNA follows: TGTGCCAGCAGTGAAGGAGGGCGCGAGCAGTACTTC.

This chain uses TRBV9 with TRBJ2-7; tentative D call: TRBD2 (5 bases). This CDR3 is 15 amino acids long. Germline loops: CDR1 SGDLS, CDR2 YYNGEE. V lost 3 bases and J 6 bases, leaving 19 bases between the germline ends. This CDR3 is CASSAASSLALEQYF. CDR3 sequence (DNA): TGTGCCAGCAGCGCCGCATCATCCCTAGCTCTCGAGCAGTACTTC.

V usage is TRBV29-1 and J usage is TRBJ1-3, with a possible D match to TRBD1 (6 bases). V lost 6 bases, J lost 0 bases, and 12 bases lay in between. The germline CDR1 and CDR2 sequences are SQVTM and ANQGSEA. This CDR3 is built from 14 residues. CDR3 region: CSVRQANSGNTIYF. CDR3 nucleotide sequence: TGCAGCGTCCGACAGGCCAACTCTGGAAACACCATATATTTT. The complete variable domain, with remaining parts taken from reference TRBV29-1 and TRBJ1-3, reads SAVISQKPSRDICQRGTSLTIQCQVDSQVTMMFWYRQQPGQSLTLIATANQGSEATYESGFVIDKFPISRPNLTFSTLTVSNMSPEDSSIYLCSVRQANSGNTIYFGEGSWLTVV.

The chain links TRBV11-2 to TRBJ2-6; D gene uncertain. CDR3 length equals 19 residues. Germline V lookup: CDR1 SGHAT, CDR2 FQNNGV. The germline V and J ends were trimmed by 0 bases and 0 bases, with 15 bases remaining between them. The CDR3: CASSLDMSRRLSGANVLTF. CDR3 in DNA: TGTGCCAGCAGCTTAGATATGTCACGACGCCTCTCTGGGGCCAACGTCCTGACTTTC.

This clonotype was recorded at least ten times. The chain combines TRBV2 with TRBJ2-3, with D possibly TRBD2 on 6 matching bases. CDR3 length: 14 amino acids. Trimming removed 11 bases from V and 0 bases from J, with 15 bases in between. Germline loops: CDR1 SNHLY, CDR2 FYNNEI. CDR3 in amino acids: CASQWGDSTDTQYF. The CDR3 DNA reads TGTGCCTCCCAGTGGGGGGATAGCACAGATACGCAGTATTTT.

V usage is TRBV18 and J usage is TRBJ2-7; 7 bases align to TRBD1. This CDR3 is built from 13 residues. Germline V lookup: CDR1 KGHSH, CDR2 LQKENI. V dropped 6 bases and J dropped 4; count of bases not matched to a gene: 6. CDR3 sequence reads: CASSPGQPYEQYV. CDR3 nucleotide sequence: TGTGCCAGCTCCCCGGGACAGCCTTACGAGCAGTACGTC.

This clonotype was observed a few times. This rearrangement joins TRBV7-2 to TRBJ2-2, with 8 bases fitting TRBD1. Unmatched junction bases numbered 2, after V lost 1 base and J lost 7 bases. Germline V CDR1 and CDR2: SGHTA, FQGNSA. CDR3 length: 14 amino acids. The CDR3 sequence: CASSLGTGNGELFF. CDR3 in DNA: TGTGCCAGCAGCTTAGGGACAGGGAACGGGGAGCTGTTTTTT. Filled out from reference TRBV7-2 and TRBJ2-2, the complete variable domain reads GAGVSQSPSNKVTEKGKDVELRCDPISGHTALYWYRQSLGQGLEFLIYFQGNSAPDKSGLPSDRFSAERTGGSVSTLTIQRTQQEDSAVYLCASSLGTGNGELFFGEGSRLTVL.

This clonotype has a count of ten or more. The CDR3: CASSLKANTGELFF. CDR3 DNA: TGTGCCAGCAGTTTAAAGGCGAACACCGGGGAGCTGTTTTTT. The V call is TRBV12-3 or TRBV12-4, the J call TRBJ2-2; the D is unclear. CDR3 size: 14 residues. The V end was cut by 2 bases, the J end by 0 bases, with 4 bases between.

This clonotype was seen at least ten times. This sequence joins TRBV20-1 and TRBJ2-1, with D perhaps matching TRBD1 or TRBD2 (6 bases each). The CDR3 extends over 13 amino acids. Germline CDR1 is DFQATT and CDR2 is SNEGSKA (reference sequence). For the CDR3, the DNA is TGCAGCGCCCGGGGGCCTTCCTACAATGAGCAGTTCTTC. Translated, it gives CSARGPSYNEQFF.

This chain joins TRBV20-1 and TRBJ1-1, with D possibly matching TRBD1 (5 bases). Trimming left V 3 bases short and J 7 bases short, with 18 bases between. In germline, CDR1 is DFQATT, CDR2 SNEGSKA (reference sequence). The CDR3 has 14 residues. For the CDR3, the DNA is TGCAGTGCTAGTCGAGGCCTTTTGGGGCATGAAGCTTTCTTT. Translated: CSASRGLLGHEAFF.

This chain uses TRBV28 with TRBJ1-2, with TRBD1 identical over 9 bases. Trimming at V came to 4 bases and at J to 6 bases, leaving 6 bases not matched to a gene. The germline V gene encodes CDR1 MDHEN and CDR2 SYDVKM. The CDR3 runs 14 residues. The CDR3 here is CASSSRTGDNGYTF. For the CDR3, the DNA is TGTGCCAGCAGTTCCCGGACAGGGGATAATGGCTACACCTTC.

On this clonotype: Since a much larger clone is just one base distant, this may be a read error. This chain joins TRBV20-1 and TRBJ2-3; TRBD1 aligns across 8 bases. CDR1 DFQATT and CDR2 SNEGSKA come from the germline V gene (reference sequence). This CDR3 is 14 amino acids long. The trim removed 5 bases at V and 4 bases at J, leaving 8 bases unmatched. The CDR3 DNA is TGCAGTGCTTCAGGGGGCGCAGTCTCAGATACGCAGTATTTT. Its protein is CSASGGAVSDTQYF.

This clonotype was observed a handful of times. CDR3 bases: TGCAGTGCTAGACGGGACAGCTACGAGCAGTACGTC. This gives the protein CSARRDSYEQYV. This rearrangement joins TRBV20-1 to TRBJ2-7, with TRBD1 identical over 7 bases. Germline V gene lookup returns CDR1 DFQATT and CDR2 SNEGSKA (reference sequence). J lost 3 bases, V lost 2 bases, and 1 base had no gene match. The CDR3 runs 12 residues.

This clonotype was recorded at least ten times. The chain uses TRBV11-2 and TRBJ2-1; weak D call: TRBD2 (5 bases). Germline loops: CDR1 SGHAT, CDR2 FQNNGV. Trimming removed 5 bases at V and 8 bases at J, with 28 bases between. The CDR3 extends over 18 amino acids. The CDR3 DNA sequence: TGTGCCAGCAGCCCACCCCTCGTGGTACTAGAAAACGTCGATGAGCAGTTCTTC. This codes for CASSPPLVVLENVDEQFF.

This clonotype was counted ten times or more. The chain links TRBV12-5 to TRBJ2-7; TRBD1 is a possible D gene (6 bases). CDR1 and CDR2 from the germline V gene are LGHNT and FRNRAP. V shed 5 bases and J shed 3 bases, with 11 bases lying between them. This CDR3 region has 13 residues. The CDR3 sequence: CASGKQGYYEQYF. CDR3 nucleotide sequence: TGTGCTAGTGGTAAACAGGGATACTACGAGCAGTACTTC.

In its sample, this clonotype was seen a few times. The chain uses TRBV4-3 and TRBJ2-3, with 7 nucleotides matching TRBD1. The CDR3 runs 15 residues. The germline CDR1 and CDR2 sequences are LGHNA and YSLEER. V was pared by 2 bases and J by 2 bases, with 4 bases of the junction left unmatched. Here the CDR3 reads CASSQRGQLTDTQYF. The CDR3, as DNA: TGCGCCAGCAGCCAAAGGGGACAGCTCACAGATACGCAGTATTTT.

CDR3 loop: CASSFDRDIYEQYF. The DNA for the CDR3 is TGTGCCAGCAGCTTCGACAGGGACATCTACGAGCAGTACTTC. The V call is TRBV5-6, the J call TRBJ2-7; 7 bases are shared with TRBD1. The V gene's germline CDR1 is SGHDT and CDR2 YYEEEE. With V trimmed by 2 bases and J by 3 bases, 5 bases remained unmatched. The CDR3 runs to 14 residues.